A selection of T cell receptor beta chains follows, all from one sample in a study of OX40 agonist ivuxolimab in advanced cancers. The protocol was immunoSEQ multiplex PCR, while the TCRdb copy is restricted to in-frame clones and leaves out a portion. The sample records tens of thousands of clones, under 95% being singletons. The specimen comprised CD4+ or CD8+ T cells sorted from blood, sampled in a trial of the OX40 agonist ivuxolimab. The source is an adult with an advanced solid tumor such as melanoma, head and neck, liver or kidney cancer. CDR3s include the opening cysteine and the closing phenylalanine or tryptophan. The order of the fields is D gene, clone size, J gene, V gene, CDR3 DNA, CDR3 protein. The D gene is left open where the match is weak. Clone size appears in some rows only: once, few, many, or a class for an expanded clone.

D gene: TRBD2
clone size: NA
J gene: TRBJ2-2
V gene: TRBV5-1
CDR3 DNA: TGCGCCAGCAGCTTTTTAGCGGGAGAAAACACCGGGGAGCTGTTTTTT
CDR3 protein: CASSFLAGENTGELFF

D gene: TRBD1
clone size: NA
J gene: TRBJ1-1
V gene: TRBV9
CDR3 DNA: TGTGCCAGCAGCACCTCCCGACAGGGGCGAGGGGCTTTCTTT
CDR3 protein: CASSTSRQGRGAFF

D gene: NA
clone size: NA
J gene: TRBJ2-3
V gene: TRBV18
CDR3 DNA: TGTGCCAGCTCACAGAACAGCAGAGCTAGCACAGATACGCAGTATTTT
CDR3 protein: CASSQNSRASTDTQYF

D gene: TRBD1
clone size: NA
J gene: TRBJ1-4
V gene: TRBV7-2
CDR3 DNA: TGTGCCAGCAGCCTGAGAATCACAGGGGGGAGGGCAACTAATGAAAAACTGTTTTTT
CDR3 protein: CASSLRITGGRATNEKLFF

D gene: NA
clone size: few
J gene: TRBJ2-7
V gene: TRBV7-9
CDR3 DNA: TGTGCCAGCAGCGACGTTATTGGTAGCAAGTACTTC
CDR3 protein: CASSDVIGSKYF

D gene: TRBD1
clone size: NA
J gene: TRBJ1-2
V gene: TRBV14
CDR3 DNA: TGTGCCAGCAGCCTCTTGGGACAGCCTTCCTATGGCTACACCTTC
CDR3 protein: CASSLLGQPSYGYTF

D gene: NA
clone size: NA
J gene: TRBJ1-4
V gene: TRBV28
CDR3 DNA: TGTGCCAGCAGACCCCCGGCAACTAATGAAAAACTGTTTTTT
CDR3 protein: CASRPPATNEKLFF

D gene: NA
clone size: NA
J gene: TRBJ2-2
V gene: TRBV30
CDR3 DNA: TGTGCCTGGAGTCCGGGAGTGGTGGCCGGGGAGCTGTTTTTT
CDR3 protein: CAWSPGVVAGELFF

D gene: NA
clone size: NA
J gene: TRBJ2-1
V gene: TRBV11-2
CDR3 DNA: TGTGCCAGCACCACGAGGGGCGGGAAACTCCCAGGGGAGCAGTTCTTC
CDR3 protein: CASTTRGGKLPGEQFF

D gene: TRBD1
clone size: once
J gene: TRBJ2-7
V gene: TRBV29-1
CDR3 DNA: TGCAGCGTTGGACAGGGAGCCTACGAGCAGTACTTC
CDR3 protein: CSVGQGAYEQYF

D gene: TRBD1
clone size: NA
J gene: TRBJ2-2
V gene: TRBV10-3
CDR3 DNA: TGTGCCATCAGTGCTCGCCGCCGGTCCGGGACAGGGAACACCGGGGAGCTGTTTTTT
CDR3 protein: CAISARRRSGTGNTGELFF

D gene: TRBD2
clone size: NA
J gene: TRBJ2-3
V gene: TRBV4-1
CDR3 DNA: TGCGCCAGCAGCCAAGTGGAACTAGCGACAGATACGCAGTATTTT
CDR3 protein: CASSQVELATDTQYF

D gene: TRBD2
clone size: NA
J gene: TRBJ2-7
V gene: TRBV2
CDR3 DNA: TGTGCCAGTCGTATTGCCCCCAGGGCGGGGGGCGAGCAGTACTTC
CDR3 protein: CASRIAPRAGGEQYF

D gene: TRBD1
clone size: NA
J gene: TRBJ2-7
V gene: TRBV11-2
CDR3 DNA: TGTGCCAGCAGCGGTTTGACAGGGGGCTTCTACGAGCAGTACTTC
CDR3 protein: CASSGLTGGFYEQYF

D gene: TRBD1
clone size: NA
J gene: TRBJ1-1
V gene: TRBV4-1
CDR3 DNA: TGCGCCAGCAGCCGAGACCGGGCCAGGGGGACTGAAGCTTTCTTT
CDR3 protein: CASSRDRARGTEAFF

D gene: NA
clone size: NA
J gene: TRBJ2-7
V gene: TRBV30
CDR3 DNA: TGTGCCTGGAGCTCCCTTTACGAGCAGTACTTC
CDR3 protein: CAWSSLYEQYF

D gene: TRBD1
clone size: NA
J gene: TRBJ1-2
V gene: TRBV28
CDR3 DNA: TGTGCCAGCAGAAGGGGACAGCAGTATGGCTACACCTTC
CDR3 protein: CASRRGQQYGYTF

D gene: NA
clone size: NA
J gene: TRBJ2-7
V gene: TRBV18
CDR3 DNA: TGTGCCAGCTCGCGAGGGGGGGCCTACGAGCAGTACTTC
CDR3 protein: CASSRGGAYEQYF

D gene: NA
clone size: NA
J gene: TRBJ1-2
V gene: TRBV27
CDR3 DNA: TGTGCCAGCAGTTTATCATGGCGGCCAGCACTTGGGGGCTACACCTTC
CDR3 protein: CASSLSWRPALGGYTF

D gene: NA
clone size: few
J gene: TRBJ2-5
V gene: TRBV19
CDR3 DNA: TGTGCCAGTCTGACCCGGGAGACCCAGTACTTC
CDR3 protein: CASLTRETQYF

D gene: TRBD1
clone size: NA
J gene: TRBJ2-2
V gene: TRBV9
CDR3 DNA: TGTGCCAGCGCCAGGGACAGCGGGGAGCTGTTTTTT
CDR3 protein: CASARDSGELFF

D gene: NA
clone size: NA
J gene: TRBJ1-4
V gene: TRBV18
CDR3 DNA: TGTGCCAGCTCACCGAGACCAGAAGCAACTAATGAAAAACTGTTTTTT
CDR3 protein: CASSPRPEATNEKLFF

D gene: NA
clone size: NA
J gene: TRBJ1-4
V gene: TRBV19
CDR3 DNA: TGTGCCAGTAGCGTTAGGGGTGACAAAAAACTGTTTTTT
CDR3 protein: CASSVRGDKKLFF

D gene: NA
clone size: NA
J gene: TRBJ2-5
V gene: TRBV2
CDR3 DNA: TGTGCCAGCAGTGTGTCCACCCAAGAGACCCAGTACTTC
CDR3 protein: CASSVSTQETQYF

D gene: TRBD1
clone size: NA
J gene: TRBJ1-1
V gene: TRBV23-1
CDR3 DNA: TGCGCCAGCAGTCACCGACGGAGGGGGCTTCTACTGAACACTGAAGCTTTCTTT
CDR3 protein: CASSHRRRGLLLNTEAFF

D gene: TRBD1
clone size: NA
J gene: TRBJ2-4
V gene: TRBV5-3
CDR3 DNA: TGTGCCAGAAGCTCATTTACCGGGACAGGGGAGGTTCTCCAGTACTTC
CDR3 protein: CARSSFTGTGEVLQYF

D gene: TRBD2
clone size: NA
J gene: TRBJ2-3
V gene: TRBV5-6
CDR3 DNA: TGTGCCAGCAGCTTGTTTGTTTCGGGAGGGCCAACAGATACGCAGTATTTT
CDR3 protein: CASSLFVSGGPTDTQYF

D gene: NA
clone size: NA
J gene: TRBJ1-3
V gene: TRBV7-2
CDR3 DNA: TGTGCCAGCAGCACCTCGGGACCTGCGGACTCTGGAAACACCATATATTTT
CDR3 protein: CASSTSGPADSGNTIYF

D gene: NA
clone size: NA
J gene: TRBJ2-3
V gene: TRBV18
CDR3 DNA: TGTGCCAGCTCACCATTACCTGACGGGGTGGTTGGGCAGTATTTT
CDR3 protein: CASSPLPDGVVGQYF

D gene: TRBD2
clone size: NA
J gene: TRBJ2-7
V gene: TRBV5-1
CDR3 DNA: TGCGCCAGCAGTTCCTATAGCGGGAGTTCCTACGAGCAGTACTTC
CDR3 protein: CASSSYSGSSYEQYF

D gene: NA
clone size: NA
J gene: TRBJ2-5
V gene: TRBV30
CDR3 DNA: TGTGCCTGGAGGAAGTACCAAGAGACCCAGTACTTC
CDR3 protein: CAWRKYQETQYF

D gene: NA
clone size: NA
J gene: TRBJ1-5
V gene: TRBV5-8
CDR3 DNA: TGTGCCAGCAGCTCCGGAGGCCTTCATAGCAATCAGCCCCAGCATTTT
CDR3 protein: CASSSGGLHSNQPQHF

D gene: NA
clone size: few
J gene: TRBJ1-2
V gene: TRBV5-4
CDR3 DNA: TGTGCCAGCAGCTTTGAAAGGGGTGGCTACACCTTC
CDR3 protein: CASSFERGGYTF

D gene: NA
clone size: NA
J gene: TRBJ2-5
V gene: TRBV19
CDR3 DNA: TGTGCCAGTAGTATAGACGGCCCTAAGGAGACCCAGTACTTC
CDR3 protein: CASSIDGPKETQYF

D gene: NA
clone size: once
J gene: TRBJ1-2
V gene: TRBV28
CDR3 DNA: TGTGCCAGCAGTTTATCGACTGGAAACTATGGCTACACCTTC
CDR3 protein: CASSLSTGNYGYTF

D gene: TRBD1
clone size: once
J gene: TRBJ1-4
V gene: TRBV5-1
CDR3 DNA: TGCGCCAGCAGCTCGGGACAGGGCGGTGAAAAACTGTTTTTT
CDR3 protein: CASSSGQGGEKLFF

D gene: NA
clone size: NA
J gene: TRBJ1-1
V gene: TRBV19
CDR3 DNA: TGTGCCAGTAGTATCCCCACCCTGGGAACTGAAGCTTTCTTT
CDR3 protein: CASSIPTLGTEAFF

D gene: NA
clone size: once
J gene: TRBJ2-5
V gene: TRBV5-5
CDR3 DNA: TGTGCCAGCAGCTTGGGGCGGGGCGGCCAAGAGACCCAGTACTTC
CDR3 protein: CASSLGRGGQETQYF

D gene: NA
clone size: NA
J gene: TRBJ2-1
V gene: TRBV30
CDR3 DNA: TGTGCCTGGACGGTCGGGGCCCCCCGAAATGAGCAGTTCTTC
CDR3 protein: CAWTVGAPRNEQFF

D gene: NA
clone size: NA
J gene: TRBJ1-3
V gene: TRBV9
CDR3 DNA: TGTGCCAGCAGCGTCTCTGGAAACACCATATATTTT
CDR3 protein: CASSVSGNTIYF

D gene: NA
clone size: NA
J gene: TRBJ2-7
V gene: TRBV6-5
CDR3 DNA: TGTGCCAGAGGAGCTCACGAGCAGTACTTC
CDR3 protein: CARGAHEQYF

D gene: TRBD2
clone size: NA
J gene: TRBJ2-7
V gene: TRBV27
CDR3 DNA: TGTGCCAGCAGTTTATCGGGACTACCCTACGAGCAGTACTTC
CDR3 protein: CASSLSGLPYEQYF

D gene: TRBD1
clone size: NA
J gene: TRBJ1-5
V gene: TRBV6-1
CDR3 DNA: TGTGCCAGCAGTGATTCAGGGGGACGGTATCAGCCCCAGCATTTT
CDR3 protein: CASSDSGGRYQPQHF

D gene: TRBD1
clone size: NA
J gene: TRBJ1-6
V gene: TRBV4-1
CDR3 DNA: TGCGCCAGCAGCCAAGATTCGGGGACAGCGTTCACCTATAATTCACCCCTCCACTTT
CDR3 protein: CASSQDSGTAFTYNSPLHF

D gene: TRBD2
clone size: once
J gene: TRBJ2-3
V gene: TRBV27
CDR3 DNA: TGTGCCAGCAGTTTAAGGGCGGGAGTATCCGCAGATACGCAGTATTTT
CDR3 protein: CASSLRAGVSADTQYF

D gene: TRBD1
clone size: once
J gene: TRBJ2-7
V gene: TRBV13
CDR3 DNA: TGTGCCAGCAGCACGGGACAGCGTTACGAGCAGTACTTC
CDR3 protein: CASSTGQRYEQYF

D gene: NA
clone size: NA
J gene: TRBJ2-3
V gene: TRBV28
CDR3 DNA: TGTGCCGGGTCCCTGGCCAGCCGCACAGATACGCAGTATTTT
CDR3 protein: CAGSLASRTDTQYF

D gene: NA
clone size: NA
J gene: TRBJ2-3
V gene: TRBV14
CDR3 DNA: TGTGCCAGCAGCCCACTCGCAGATACGCAGTATTTT
CDR3 protein: CASSPLADTQYF